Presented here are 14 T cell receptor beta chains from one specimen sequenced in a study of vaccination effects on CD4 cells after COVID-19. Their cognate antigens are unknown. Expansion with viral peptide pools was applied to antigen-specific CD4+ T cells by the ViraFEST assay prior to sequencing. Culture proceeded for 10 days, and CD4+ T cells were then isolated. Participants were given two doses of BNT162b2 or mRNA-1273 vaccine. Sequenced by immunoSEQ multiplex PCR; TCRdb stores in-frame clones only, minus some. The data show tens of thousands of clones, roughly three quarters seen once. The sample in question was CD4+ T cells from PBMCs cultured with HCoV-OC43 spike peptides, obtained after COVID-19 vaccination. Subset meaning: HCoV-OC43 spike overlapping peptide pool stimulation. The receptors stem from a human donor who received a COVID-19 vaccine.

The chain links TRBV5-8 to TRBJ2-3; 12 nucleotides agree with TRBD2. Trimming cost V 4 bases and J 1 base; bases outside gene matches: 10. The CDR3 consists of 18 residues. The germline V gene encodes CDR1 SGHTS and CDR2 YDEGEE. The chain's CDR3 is CASSKLSGLAGRTDTQYF. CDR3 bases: TGTGCCAGCAGCAAGCTGTCAGGACTAGCGGGGCGCACAGATACGCAGTATTTT.

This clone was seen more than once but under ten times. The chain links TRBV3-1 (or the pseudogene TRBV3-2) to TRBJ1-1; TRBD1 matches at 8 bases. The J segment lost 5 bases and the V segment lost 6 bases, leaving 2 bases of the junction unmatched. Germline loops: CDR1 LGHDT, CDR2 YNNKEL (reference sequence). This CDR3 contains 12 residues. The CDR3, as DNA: TGTGCCAGCAGTCGACAGGGGACTGAAGCTTTCTTT. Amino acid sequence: CASSRQGTEAFF.

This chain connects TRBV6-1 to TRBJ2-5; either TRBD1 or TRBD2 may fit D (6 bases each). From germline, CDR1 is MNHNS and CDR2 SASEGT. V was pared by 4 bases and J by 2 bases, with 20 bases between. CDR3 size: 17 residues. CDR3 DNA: TGTGCCAGCAGTGGCGGGACAAGGCCATATCAGCAAGAGACCCAGTACTTC. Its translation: CASSGGTRPYQQETQYF.

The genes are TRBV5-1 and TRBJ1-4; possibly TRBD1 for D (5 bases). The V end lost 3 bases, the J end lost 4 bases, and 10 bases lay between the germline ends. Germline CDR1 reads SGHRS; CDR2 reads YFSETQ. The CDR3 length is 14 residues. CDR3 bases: TGCGCCAGCAGCTCGACAGCCTTTAATGAAAAACTGTTTTTT. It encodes CASSSTAFNEKLFF.

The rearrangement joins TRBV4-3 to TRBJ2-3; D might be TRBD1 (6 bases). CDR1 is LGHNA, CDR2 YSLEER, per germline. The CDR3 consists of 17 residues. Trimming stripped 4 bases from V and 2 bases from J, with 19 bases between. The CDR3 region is CASSPGPVPGVTDTQYF. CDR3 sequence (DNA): TGCGCCAGCAGCCCAGGGCCGGTGCCAGGGGTCACAGATACGCAGTATTTT.

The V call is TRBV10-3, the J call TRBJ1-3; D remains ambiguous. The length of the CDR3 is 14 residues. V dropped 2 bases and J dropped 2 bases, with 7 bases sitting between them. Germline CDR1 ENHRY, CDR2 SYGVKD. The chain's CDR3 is CAISEGLTGNTIYF. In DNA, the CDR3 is TGTGCCATCAGTGAGGGATTGACTGGAAACACCATATATTTT.

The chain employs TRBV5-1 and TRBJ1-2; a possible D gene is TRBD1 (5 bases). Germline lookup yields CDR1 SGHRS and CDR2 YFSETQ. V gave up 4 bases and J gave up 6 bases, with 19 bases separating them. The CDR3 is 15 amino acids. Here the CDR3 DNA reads TGCGCCAGCAGCCGGGAAGGCCAGGGAAAACATGGCTACACCTTC. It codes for CASSREGQGKHGYTF.

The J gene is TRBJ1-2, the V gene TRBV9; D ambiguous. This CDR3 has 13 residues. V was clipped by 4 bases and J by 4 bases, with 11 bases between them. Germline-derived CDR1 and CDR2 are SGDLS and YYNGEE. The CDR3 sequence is CASSPKAGYGYTF. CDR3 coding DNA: TGTGCCAGCAGCCCCAAGGCCGGCTATGGCTACACCTTC.

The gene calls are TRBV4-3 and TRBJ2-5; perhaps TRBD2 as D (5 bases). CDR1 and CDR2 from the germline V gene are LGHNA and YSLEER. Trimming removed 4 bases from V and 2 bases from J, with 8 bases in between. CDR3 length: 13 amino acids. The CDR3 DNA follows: TGCGCCAGCAGCCGCGACTATCAAGAGACCCAGTACTTC. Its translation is CASSRDYQETQYF.

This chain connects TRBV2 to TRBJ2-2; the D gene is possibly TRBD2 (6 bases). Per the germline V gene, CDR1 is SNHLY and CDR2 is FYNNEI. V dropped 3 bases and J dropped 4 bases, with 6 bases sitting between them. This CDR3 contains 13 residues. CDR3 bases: TGTGCCAGCAGTGAGGGAGGCACCGGGGAGCTGTTTTTT. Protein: CASSEGGTGELFF.

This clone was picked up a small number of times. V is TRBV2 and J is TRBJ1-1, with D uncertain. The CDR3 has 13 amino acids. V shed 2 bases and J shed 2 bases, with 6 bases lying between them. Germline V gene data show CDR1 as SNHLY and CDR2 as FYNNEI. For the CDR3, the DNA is TGTGCCAGCAGTGAAAGTGGAAACACTGAAGCTTTCTTT. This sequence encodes CASSESGNTEAFF.

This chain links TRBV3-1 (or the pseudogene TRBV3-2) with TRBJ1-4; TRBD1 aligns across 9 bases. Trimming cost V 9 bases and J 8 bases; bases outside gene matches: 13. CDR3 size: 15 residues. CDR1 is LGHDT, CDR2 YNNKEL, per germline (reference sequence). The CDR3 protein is CASQVSGTGREKLFF. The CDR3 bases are TGTGCCAGTCAAGTATCGGGGACAGGGAGGGAAAAACTGTTTTTT.

CDR3 residues: CASSPQGQDGSEAFF. CDR3 in DNA: TGTGCCAGCTCACCACAGGGACAGGACGGCTCTGAAGCTTTCTTT. The rearrangement uses TRBV18 and TRBJ1-1, with 8 positions matching TRBD1. Germline loops: CDR1 KGHSH, CDR2 LQKENI. CDR3 size: 15 residues. V trimming: 1 base; J trimming: 6 bases; junction bases outside the gene matches: 7.

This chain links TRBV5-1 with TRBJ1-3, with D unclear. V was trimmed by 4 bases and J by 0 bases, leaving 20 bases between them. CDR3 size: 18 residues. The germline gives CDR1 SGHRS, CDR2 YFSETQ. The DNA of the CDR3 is TGCGCCAGCAGCCAATTCAACATCGTCGGCCACTCTGGAAACACCATATATTTT. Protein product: CASSQFNIVGHSGNTIYF.